These T cell receptor beta chains were read from a single sample in a study of breast tumors, draining lymph nodes, adjacent tissues. TCRdb recomputed calls from the multiplex PCR reads with MiXCR, one row per CDR3 protein. In the table there are under 70,000 distinct CDR3 sequences, about 40% of which are singletons. The sequenced sample was breast tumor tissue. These receptors all come from a female donor with breast cancer. Some clones in this sample may be carry-over from other donors' samples. The CDR3 runs from the conserved cysteine through the conserved F or W. Each record gives: D gene, J gene, V gene, clone size, CDR3 protein, CDR3 DNA. D genes are given only for firm matches. Clone size is stated in some rows and not others, as once, few, many or a class when expanded.

d_gene: TRBD1; j_gene: TRBJ2-1; v_gene: TRBV7-9; abundance: -; CDR3aa: CASSSEDRAVNKQFF; CDR3nt: TGTGCCAGCAGCTCGGAGGACAGGGCGGTCAATAAGCAGTTCTTC
d_gene: -; j_gene: TRBJ1-3; v_gene: TRBV7-2; abundance: many; CDR3aa: CASSLDPPRSGNTIYF; CDR3nt: TGTGCCAGCAGCTTAGATCCCCCACGCTCTGGAAACACCATATATTTT
d_gene: -; j_gene: TRBJ1-2; v_gene: TRBV7-9; abundance: many; CDR3aa: CASSPLQGGYTF; CDR3nt: TGTGCCAGCAGCCCCCTTCAAGGTGGCTACACCTTC
d_gene: -; j_gene: TRBJ1-2; v_gene: TRBV3-1; abundance: many; CDR3aa: CASSQGQSNYGYTF; CDR3nt: TGTGCCAGCAGCCAAGGACAGTCAAACTATGGCTACACCTTC
d_gene: -; j_gene: TRBJ1-5; v_gene: TRBV4-1; abundance: many; CDR3aa: CASSHLGRGGNQPQHF; CDR3nt: TGCGCCAGCAGCCACCTCGGCAGGGGAGGCAATCAGCCCCAGCATTTT
d_gene: -; j_gene: TRBJ2-7; v_gene: TRBV27; abundance: many; CDR3aa: CASSFKRVDEQYF; CDR3nt: TGTGCCAGCAGTTTCAAAAGGGTCGACGAGCAGTACTTC
d_gene: TRBD1; j_gene: TRBJ1-2; v_gene: TRBV7-9; abundance: -; CDR3aa: CASSLGDSSYGYTF; CDR3nt: TGTGCCAGCAGCTTAGGGGACAGCTCGTATGGCTACACCTTC
d_gene: -; j_gene: TRBJ2-7; v_gene: TRBV12-3/TRBV12-4; abundance: many; CDR3aa: CASRITEENEQYF; CDR3nt: TGTGCCAGCCGTATAACGGAGGAAAACGAGCAGTACTTC
d_gene: -; j_gene: TRBJ2-5; v_gene: TRBV15; abundance: -; CDR3aa: CATSREGWEALSLETQYF; CDR3nt: TGTGCCACCAGCAGAGAAGGGTGGGAGGCTTTATCCCTAGAGACCCAGTACTTC
d_gene: -; j_gene: TRBJ1-5; v_gene: TRBV4-1; abundance: many; CDR3aa: CASSLSTGMEGSNQPQHF; CDR3nt: TGCGCCAGCAGCCTCTCTACAGGGATGGAGGGAAGCAATCAGCCCCAGCATTTT
d_gene: -; j_gene: TRBJ2-1; v_gene: TRBV19; abundance: medium-sized; CDR3aa: CASSGRQYNEQFF; CDR3nt: TGTGCCAGTAGTGGTCGACAGTACAATGAGCAGTTCTTC
d_gene: -; j_gene: TRBJ1-6; v_gene: TRBV2; abundance: -; CDR3aa: CASVGREGSPLHF; CDR3nt: TGTGCCAGCGTGGGCAGGGAAGGTTCACCCCTCCACTTT
d_gene: TRBD1; j_gene: TRBJ1-4; v_gene: TRBV5-1; abundance: -; CDR3aa: CASRRSRTGGGEKLFF; CDR3nt: TGCGCCAGCAGACGCAGTCGGACAGGGGGAGGTGAAAAACTGTTTTTT
d_gene: -; j_gene: TRBJ2-3; v_gene: TRBV20-1; abundance: -; CDR3aa: CSARDLTARTTDTQYF; CDR3nt: TGCAGTGCTAGAGATCTGACGGCTAGGACCACAGATACGCAGTATTTT
d_gene: -; j_gene: TRBJ2-1; v_gene: TRBV9; abundance: many; CDR3aa: CASSVCSSAKYNEQFF; CDR3nt: TGTGCCAGCAGCGTATGTTCTAGCGCAAAGTACAATGAGCAGTTCTTC
d_gene: -; j_gene: TRBJ2-3; v_gene: TRBV6-1; abundance: -; CDR3aa: CASSHSIMSSGPLTTDTQYF; CDR3nt: TGTGCCAGCAGTCACTCGATAATGTCATCGGGGCCTCTGACGACAGATACGCAGTATTTT
d_gene: TRBD2; j_gene: TRBJ2-7; v_gene: TRBV7-3; abundance: -; CDR3aa: CASSLLAGDEQYF; CDR3nt: TGTGCCAGCAGCCTTCTAGCGGGTGACGAGCAGTACTTC
d_gene: -; j_gene: TRBJ1-2; v_gene: TRBV28; abundance: many; CDR3aa: CASSNTPDRGYTF; CDR3nt: TGTGCCAGCAGTAATACGCCGGATCGGGGCTACACCTTC
d_gene: -; j_gene: TRBJ1-3; v_gene: TRBV20-1; abundance: -; CDR3aa: CSAREGLAGGNTIYF; CDR3nt: TGCAGTGCTAGAGAGGGACTAGCGGGGGGAAACACCATATATTTT
d_gene: TRBD1; j_gene: TRBJ1-2; v_gene: TRBV7-2; abundance: many; CDR3aa: CASIPTGNNGYTF; CDR3nt: TGTGCCAGCATCCCGACAGGGAACAATGGCTACACCTTC
d_gene: -; j_gene: TRBJ1-5; v_gene: TRBV30; abundance: -; CDR3aa: CAWKPPSGRPQHF; CDR3nt: TGTGCCTGGAAACCCCCTAGCGGGAGGCCCCAGCATTTT
d_gene: -; j_gene: TRBJ2-2; v_gene: TRBV11-2; abundance: -; CDR3aa: CASSSDRVYEQYFGPGTRELFF; CDR3nt: -
d_gene: TRBD2; j_gene: TRBJ2-1; v_gene: TRBV20-1; abundance: many; CDR3aa: CSARETSGYYNEQFF; CDR3nt: TGCAGTGCTAGAGAGACTAGCGGGTACTACAATGAGCAGTTCTTC
d_gene: -; j_gene: TRBJ1-6; v_gene: TRBV5-8; abundance: -; CDR3aa: CASSLEGESSPLHF; CDR3nt: TGTGCCAGCAGCTTGGAAGGGGAAAGTTCACCCCTCCACTTT
d_gene: -; j_gene: TRBJ2-3; v_gene: TRBV11-1; abundance: many; CDR3aa: CASSTLRSTDTQYF; CDR3nt: TGTGCCAGCAGCACACTACGGAGCACAGATACGCAGTATTTT
d_gene: -; j_gene: TRBJ2-1; v_gene: TRBV6-1; abundance: -; CDR3aa: CATTRVSSYNEQFF; CDR3nt: TGTGCCACCACTCGCGTTAGCTCCTACAATGAGCAGTTCTTC
d_gene: -; j_gene: TRBJ1-6; v_gene: TRBV7-9; abundance: -; CDR3aa: CASSATGMDSPLHF; CDR3nt: TGTGCCAGCAGCGCCACAGGGATGGATTCACCCCTCCACTTT
d_gene: -; j_gene: TRBJ1-3; v_gene: TRBV29-1; abundance: -; CDR3aa: CSVGTRFEGNTIYF; CDR3nt: TGCAGCGTAGGGACAAGATTTGAAGGAAACACCATATATTTT
d_gene: -; j_gene: TRBJ1-6; v_gene: TRBV6-5; abundance: many; CDR3aa: CASRLQGHNSPLHF; CDR3nt: TGTGCCAGCAGACTACAGGGACATAATTCACCCCTCCACTTT
d_gene: -; j_gene: TRBJ2-2; v_gene: TRBV2; abundance: once; CDR3aa: CASSPAGWNTGKLFF; CDR3nt: TGTGCCAGCAGCCCCGCGGGATGGAACACCGGGAAGCTGTTTTTT
d_gene: TRBD2; j_gene: TRBJ2-1; v_gene: TRBV4-2; abundance: many; CDR3aa: CASSQRVQREGRGSNEQFF; CDR3nt: TGTGCCAGCAGCCAACGAGTCCAGCGGGAGGGCCGAGGGTCCAATGAGCAGTTCTTC
d_gene: TRBD1; j_gene: TRBJ2-5; v_gene: TRBV12-3/TRBV12-4; abundance: -; CDR3aa: CASSQTGGETQYF; CDR3nt: TGTGCCAGCAGTCAAACAGGGGGAGAGACCCAGTACTTC
d_gene: TRBD2; j_gene: TRBJ2-1; v_gene: TRBV7-3; abundance: -; CDR3aa: CASSLVAGANKQFF; CDR3nt: TGTGCCAGCAGCTTAGTAGCGGGAGCTAATAAGCAGTTCTTC
d_gene: -; j_gene: TRBJ2-5; v_gene: TRBV19; abundance: -; CDR3aa: CASKRGAPLQETQYF; CDR3nt: TGTGCCAGTAAGAGGGGGGCCCCGTTACAAGAGACCCAGTACTTC
d_gene: -; j_gene: TRBJ1-5; v_gene: TRBV6-1; abundance: many; CDR3aa: CASSEDRWNQPQHF; CDR3nt: TGTGCCAGCAGTGAAGACAGGTGGAATCAGCCCCAGCATTTT
d_gene: TRBD1; j_gene: TRBJ1-6; v_gene: TRBV11-3; abundance: once; CDR3aa: CASSLAGTGEFYNSPLHF; CDR3nt: TGTGCCAGCAGCTTGGCCGGGACAGGGGAGTTCTATAATTCACCCCTCCACTTT
d_gene: TRBD1; j_gene: TRBJ2-1; v_gene: TRBV4-1; abundance: many; CDR3aa: CASSQVASGQDINEQFF; CDR3nt: TGCGCCAGCAGCCAAGTCGCGAGTGGACAGGATATCAATGAGCAGTTCTTC
d_gene: TRBD2; j_gene: TRBJ2-6; v_gene: TRBV29-1; abundance: -; CDR3aa: CSVDLHGPGTSHSGANVLTF; CDR3nt: TGCAGCGTTGACCTTCACGGACCTGGGACTAGTCACTCTGGGGCCAACGTCCTGACTTTC
d_gene: -; j_gene: TRBJ2-5; v_gene: TRBV11-1; abundance: medium-sized; CDR3aa: CASSFLSLARETQYF; CDR3nt: TGTGCCAGCAGCTTTTTAAGTCTAGCGCGTGAGACCCAGTACTTC
d_gene: -; j_gene: TRBJ1-4; v_gene: TRBV24-1; abundance: many; CDR3aa: CATSDPGVGPATNEKLFF; CDR3nt: TGTGCCACCAGTGATCCCGGGGTTGGGCCCGCAACTAATGAAAAACTGTTTTTT
d_gene: -; j_gene: TRBJ1-5; v_gene: TRBV6-1; abundance: -; CDR3aa: CASRLSGDSNQPQHF; CDR3nt: TGTGCCAGCAGACTTTCAGGGGATAGCAATCAGCCCCAGCATTTT
d_gene: TRBD1; j_gene: TRBJ1-4; v_gene: TRBV6-2/TRBV6-3; abundance: many; CDR3aa: CASSPQGAEKLFF; CDR3nt: TGTGCCAGCAGCCCTCAGGGGGCGGAAAAACTGTTTTTT
d_gene: -; j_gene: TRBJ1-1; v_gene: TRBV28; abundance: -; CDR3aa: CASSLDSPPRAFF; CDR3nt: TGTGCCAGCAGTTTGGACAGTCCCCCTAGGGCTTTCTTT
d_gene: -; j_gene: TRBJ1-5; v_gene: TRBV5-1; abundance: -; CDR3aa: CASSLGTVKGNQPQHF; CDR3nt: TGCGCCAGCAGCTTGGGGACGGTAAAAGGCAATCAGCCCCAGCATTTT
d_gene: -; j_gene: TRBJ1-6; v_gene: TRBV9; abundance: -; CDR3aa: CASSATLHF; CDR3nt: TGTGCCAGCAGCGCAACCCTCCACTTT